This T cell receptor beta chain was profiled in a study of CD8+ T cells in alopecia areata. At the level of the study: At a dose of 5 to 10 mg twice daily, oral tofacitinib was given to treated patients.

The trim removed 7 bases at V and 6 bases at J, leaving 10 bases unmatched. This CDR3 is built from 14 residues. Germline V lookup: CDR1 SQVTM, CDR2 ANQGSEA. Sample treatment: oral pan-JAK inhibitor, 5-10 mg twice daily. RNA extraction and reverse transcription yielded cDNA as sequencing template. Method: immunoSEQ multiplex PCR; TCRdb's copy keeps in-frame clones and lacks some. Of roughly 100,000 clones in the sample, 44% are singletons; the top ten hold roughly 18%. This specimen consisted of CD8+ T cells sorted from blood, obtained at week 24, from a patient treated with tofacitinib. The rearrangement joins TRBV29-1 to TRBJ2-1, with TRBD2 matching 9 bases. The source of this sequence is a human donor with alopecia areata. DNA of the CDR3: TGCAGCGCCCTAGGGCTAGCGGGACTCAATGAGCAGTTCTTC. Residues: CSALGLAGLNEQFF.